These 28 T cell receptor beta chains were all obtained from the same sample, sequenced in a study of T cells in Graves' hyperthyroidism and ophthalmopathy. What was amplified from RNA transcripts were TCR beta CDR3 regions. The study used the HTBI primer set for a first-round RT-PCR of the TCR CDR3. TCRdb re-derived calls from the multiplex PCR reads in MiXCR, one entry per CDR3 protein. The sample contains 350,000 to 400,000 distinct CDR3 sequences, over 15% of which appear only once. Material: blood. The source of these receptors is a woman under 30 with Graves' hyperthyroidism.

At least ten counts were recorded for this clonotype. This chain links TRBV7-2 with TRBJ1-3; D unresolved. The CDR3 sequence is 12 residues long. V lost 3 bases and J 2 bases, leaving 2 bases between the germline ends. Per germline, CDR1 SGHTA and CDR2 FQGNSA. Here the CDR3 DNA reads TGTGCCAGCAGCTTCCCTGGAAACACCATATATTTT. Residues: CASSFPGNTIYF.

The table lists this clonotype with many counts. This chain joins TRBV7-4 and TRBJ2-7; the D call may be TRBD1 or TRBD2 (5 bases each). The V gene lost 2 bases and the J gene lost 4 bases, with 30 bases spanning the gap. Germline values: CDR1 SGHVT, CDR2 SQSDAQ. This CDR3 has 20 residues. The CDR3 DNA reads TGTGCCAGCAGCTTACGAATTCTCCAGGGACCTACGAGGGTGTCGTACGAGCAGTACTTC. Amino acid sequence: CASSLRILQGPTRVSYEQYF.

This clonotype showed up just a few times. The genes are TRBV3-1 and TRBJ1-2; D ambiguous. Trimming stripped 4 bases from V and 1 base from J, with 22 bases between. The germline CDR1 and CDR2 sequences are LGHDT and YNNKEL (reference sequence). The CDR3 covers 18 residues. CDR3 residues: CASSPLDFCPTHNYGYTF. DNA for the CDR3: TGTGCCAGCAGCCCACTCGACTTTTGTCCCACCCATAACTATGGCTACACCTTC.

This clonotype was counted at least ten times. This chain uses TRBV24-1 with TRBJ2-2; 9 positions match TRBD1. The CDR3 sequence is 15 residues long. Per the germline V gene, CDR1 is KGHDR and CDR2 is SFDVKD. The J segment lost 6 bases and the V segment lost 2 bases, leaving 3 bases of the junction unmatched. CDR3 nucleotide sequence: TGTGCCACCAGTGATTGGGACAGGGCGGCCGGGGAGCTGTTTTTT. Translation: CATSDWDRAAGELFF.

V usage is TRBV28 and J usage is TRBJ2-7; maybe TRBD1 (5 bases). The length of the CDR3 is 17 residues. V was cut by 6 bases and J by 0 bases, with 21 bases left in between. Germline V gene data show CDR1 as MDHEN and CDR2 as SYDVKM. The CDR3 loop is CASRPQKTVAYSYEQYF. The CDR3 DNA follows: TGTGCCAGCAGACCTCAGAAGACAGTCGCCTACTCCTACGAGCAGTACTTC.

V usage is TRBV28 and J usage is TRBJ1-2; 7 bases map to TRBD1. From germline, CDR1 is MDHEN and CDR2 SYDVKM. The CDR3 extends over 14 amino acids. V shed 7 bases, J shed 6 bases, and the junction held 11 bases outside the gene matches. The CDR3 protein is CASTPVQGSNGYTF. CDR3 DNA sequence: TGTGCCAGCACCCCGGTACAGGGGTCGAATGGCTACACCTTC.

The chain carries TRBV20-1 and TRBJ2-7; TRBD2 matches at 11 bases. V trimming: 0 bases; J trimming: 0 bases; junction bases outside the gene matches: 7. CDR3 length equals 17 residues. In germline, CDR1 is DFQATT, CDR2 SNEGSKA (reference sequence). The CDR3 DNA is TGCAGTGCTAGAGATCTGCTAGCGGGGGGCATCTCCTACGAGCAGTACTTC. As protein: CSARDLLAGGISYEQYF.

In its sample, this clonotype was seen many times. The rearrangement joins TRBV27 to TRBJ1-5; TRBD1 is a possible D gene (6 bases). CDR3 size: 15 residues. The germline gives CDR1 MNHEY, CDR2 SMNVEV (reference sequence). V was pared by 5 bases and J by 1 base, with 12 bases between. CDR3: CASSGTGSSNQPQHF. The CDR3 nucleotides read TGTGCCAGCAGTGGAACAGGGTCGAGCAATCAGCCCCAGCATTTT.

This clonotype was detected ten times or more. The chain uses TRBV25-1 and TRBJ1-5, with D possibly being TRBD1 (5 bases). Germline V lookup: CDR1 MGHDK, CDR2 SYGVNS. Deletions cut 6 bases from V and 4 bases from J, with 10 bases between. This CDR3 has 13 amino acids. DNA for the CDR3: TGTGCCAGCAGCCAGACAGAGAATCAGCCCCAGCATTTT. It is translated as CASSQTENQPQHF.

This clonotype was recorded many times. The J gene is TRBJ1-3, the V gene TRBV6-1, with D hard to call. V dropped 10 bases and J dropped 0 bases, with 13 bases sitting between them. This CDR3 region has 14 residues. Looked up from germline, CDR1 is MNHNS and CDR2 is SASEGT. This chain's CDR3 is CATYGILSGNTIYF. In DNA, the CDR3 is TGTGCCACGTATGGGATTCTCTCTGGAAACACCATATATTTT.

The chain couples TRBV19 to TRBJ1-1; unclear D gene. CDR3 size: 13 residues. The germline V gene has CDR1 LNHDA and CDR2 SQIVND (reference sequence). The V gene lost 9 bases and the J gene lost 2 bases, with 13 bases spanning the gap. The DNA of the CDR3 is TGTGCCAGCCAAGACACCCTTAACACTGAAGCTTTCTTT. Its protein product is CASQDTLNTEAFF.

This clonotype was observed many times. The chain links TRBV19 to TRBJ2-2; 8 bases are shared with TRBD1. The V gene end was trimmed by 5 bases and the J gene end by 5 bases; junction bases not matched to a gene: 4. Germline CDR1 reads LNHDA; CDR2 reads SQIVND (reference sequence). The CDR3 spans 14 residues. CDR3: CASSWDRRTGELFF. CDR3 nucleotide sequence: TGTGCCAGTAGTTGGGACAGGAGGACCGGGGAGCTGTTTTTT.

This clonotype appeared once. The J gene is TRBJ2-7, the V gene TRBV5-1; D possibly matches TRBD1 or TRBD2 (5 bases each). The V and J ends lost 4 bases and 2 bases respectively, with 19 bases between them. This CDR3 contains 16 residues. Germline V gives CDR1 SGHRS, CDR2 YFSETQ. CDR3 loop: CASSPPSGTETYEQYV. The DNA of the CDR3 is TGCGCCAGCAGCCCCCCCTCCGGGACCGAGACCTACGAGCAGTACGTC.

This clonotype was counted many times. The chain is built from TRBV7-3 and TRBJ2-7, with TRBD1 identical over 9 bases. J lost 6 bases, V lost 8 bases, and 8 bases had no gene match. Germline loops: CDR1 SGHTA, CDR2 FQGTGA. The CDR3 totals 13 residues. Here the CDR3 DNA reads TGTGCCAGCGATCTTACAGGGGGCCTCGAGCAGTACTTC. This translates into CASDLTGGLEQYF. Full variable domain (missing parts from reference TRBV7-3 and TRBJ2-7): GAGVSQTPSNKVTEKGKYVELRCDPISGHTALYWYRQSLGQGPEFLIYFQGTGAADDSGLPNDRFFAVRPEGSVSTLKIQRTERGDSAVYLCASDLTGGLEQYFGPGTRLTVT.

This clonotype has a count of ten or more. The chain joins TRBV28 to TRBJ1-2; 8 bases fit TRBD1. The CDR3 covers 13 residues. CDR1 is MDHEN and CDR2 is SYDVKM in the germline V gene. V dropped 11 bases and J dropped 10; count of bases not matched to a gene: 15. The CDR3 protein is CAGAPGQDVDYTF. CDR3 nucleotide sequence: TGTGCCGGAGCACCGGGACAGGACGTGGACTACACCTTC.

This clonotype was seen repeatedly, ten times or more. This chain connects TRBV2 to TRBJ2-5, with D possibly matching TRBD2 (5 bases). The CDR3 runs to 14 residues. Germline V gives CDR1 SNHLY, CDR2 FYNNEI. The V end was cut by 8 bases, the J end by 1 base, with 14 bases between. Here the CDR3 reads CASAREVTQETQYF. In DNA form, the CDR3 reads TGTGCCAGCGCGAGGGAAGTAACCCAAGAGACCCAGTACTTC.

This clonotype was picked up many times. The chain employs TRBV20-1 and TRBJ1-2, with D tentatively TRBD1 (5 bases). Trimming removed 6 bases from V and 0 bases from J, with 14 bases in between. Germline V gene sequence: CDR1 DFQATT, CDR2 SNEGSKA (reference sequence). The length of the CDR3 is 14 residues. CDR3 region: CSAGPTGANYGYTF. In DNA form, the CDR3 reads TGCAGTGCGGGACCCACAGGCGCTAACTATGGCTACACCTTC.

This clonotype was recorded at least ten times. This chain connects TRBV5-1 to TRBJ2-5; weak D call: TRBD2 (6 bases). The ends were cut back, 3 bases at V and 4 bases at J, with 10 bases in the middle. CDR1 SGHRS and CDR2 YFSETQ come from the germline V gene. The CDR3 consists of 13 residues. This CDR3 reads CASSSQGLETQYF. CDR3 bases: TGCGCCAGCAGCTCGCAGGGACTAGAGACCCAGTACTTC.

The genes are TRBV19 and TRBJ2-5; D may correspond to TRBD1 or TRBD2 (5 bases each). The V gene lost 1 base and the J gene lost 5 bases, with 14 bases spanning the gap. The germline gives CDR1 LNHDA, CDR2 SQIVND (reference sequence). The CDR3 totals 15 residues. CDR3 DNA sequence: TGTGCCAGTAGTATAGTTTCAGGGCGCGGGGAGACCCAGTACTTC. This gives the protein CASSIVSGRGETQYF.

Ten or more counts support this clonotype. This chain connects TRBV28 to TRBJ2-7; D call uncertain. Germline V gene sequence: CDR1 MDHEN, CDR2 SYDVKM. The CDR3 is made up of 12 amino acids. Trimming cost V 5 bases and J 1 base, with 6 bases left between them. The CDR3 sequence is CASSLQSYEQYF. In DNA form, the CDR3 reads TGTGCCAGCAGTCTCCAGTCCTACGAGCAGTACTTC.

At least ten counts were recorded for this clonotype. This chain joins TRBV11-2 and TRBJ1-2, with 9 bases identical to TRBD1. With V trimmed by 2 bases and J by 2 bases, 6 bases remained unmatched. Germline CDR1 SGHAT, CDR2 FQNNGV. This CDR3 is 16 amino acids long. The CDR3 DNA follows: TGTGCCAGCAGCTTATCTTACAGGGGGCCGAACTATGGCTACACCTTC. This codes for CASSLSYRGPNYGYTF.

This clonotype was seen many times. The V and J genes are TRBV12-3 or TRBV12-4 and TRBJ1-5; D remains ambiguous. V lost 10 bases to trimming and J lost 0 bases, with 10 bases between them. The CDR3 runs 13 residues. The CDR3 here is CATRVSSNQPQHF. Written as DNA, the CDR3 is TGTGCCACAAGAGTCAGTAGCAATCAGCCCCAGCATTTT.

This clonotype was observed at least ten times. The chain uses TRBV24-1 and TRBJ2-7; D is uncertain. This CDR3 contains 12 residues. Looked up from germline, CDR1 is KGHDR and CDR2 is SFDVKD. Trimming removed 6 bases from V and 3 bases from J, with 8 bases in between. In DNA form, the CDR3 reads TGTGCCACCAGTACCGGAGACTACGAGCAGTACTTC. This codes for CATSTGDYEQYF.

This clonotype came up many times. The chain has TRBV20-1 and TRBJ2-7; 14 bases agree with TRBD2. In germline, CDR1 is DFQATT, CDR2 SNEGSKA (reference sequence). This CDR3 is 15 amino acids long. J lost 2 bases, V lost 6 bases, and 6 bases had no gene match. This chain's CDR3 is CSAQKTSGGAYEQYF. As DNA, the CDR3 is TGCAGTGCGCAAAAGACTAGCGGGGGGGCCTACGAGCAGTACTTC.

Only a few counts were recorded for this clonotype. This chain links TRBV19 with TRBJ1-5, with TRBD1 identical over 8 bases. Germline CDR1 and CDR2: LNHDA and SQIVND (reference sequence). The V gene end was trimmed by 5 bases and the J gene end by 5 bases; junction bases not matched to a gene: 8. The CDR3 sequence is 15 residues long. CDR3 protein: CASSPQTDRDQPQHF. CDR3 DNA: TGTGCCAGTAGTCCCCAAACGGACAGGGATCAGCCCCAGCATTTT.

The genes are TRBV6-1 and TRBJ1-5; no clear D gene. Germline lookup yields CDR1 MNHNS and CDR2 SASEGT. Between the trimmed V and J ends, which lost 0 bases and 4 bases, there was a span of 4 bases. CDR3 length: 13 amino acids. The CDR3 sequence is CASSEAWNQPQHF. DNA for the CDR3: TGTGCCAGCAGTGAAGCGTGGAATCAGCCCCAGCATTTT.

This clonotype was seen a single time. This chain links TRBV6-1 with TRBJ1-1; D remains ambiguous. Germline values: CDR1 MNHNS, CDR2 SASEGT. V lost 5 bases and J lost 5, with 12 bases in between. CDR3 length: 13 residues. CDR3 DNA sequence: TGTGCCAGCAGTCCCGGAGTATGGACTGAAGCTTTCTTT. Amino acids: CASSPGVWTEAFF.

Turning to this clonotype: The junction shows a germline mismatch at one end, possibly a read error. The CDR3 is CASRPFRGSNVLTF. The CDR3 DNA reads TGTGCCAGCAGACCCTTTCGGGGGTCCAACGTTCTGACTTTC. V usage is TRBV12-3 or TRBV12-4 and J usage is TRBJ2-6; tentatively, D is TRBD2 (6 bases). The CDR3 runs to 14 residues.